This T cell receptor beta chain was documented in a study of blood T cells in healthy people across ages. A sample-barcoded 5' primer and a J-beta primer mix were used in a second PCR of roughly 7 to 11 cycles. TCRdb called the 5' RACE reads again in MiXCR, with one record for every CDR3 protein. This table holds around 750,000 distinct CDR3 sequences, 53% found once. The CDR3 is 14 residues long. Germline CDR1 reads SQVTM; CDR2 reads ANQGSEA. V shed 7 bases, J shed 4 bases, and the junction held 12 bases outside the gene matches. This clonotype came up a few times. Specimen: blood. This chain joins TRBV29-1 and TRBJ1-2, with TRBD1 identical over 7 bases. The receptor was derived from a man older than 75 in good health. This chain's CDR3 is CSARPGGRGYGYTF. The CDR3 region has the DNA TGCAGCGCCCGACCAGGGGGTAGGGGCTATGGCTACACCTTC.